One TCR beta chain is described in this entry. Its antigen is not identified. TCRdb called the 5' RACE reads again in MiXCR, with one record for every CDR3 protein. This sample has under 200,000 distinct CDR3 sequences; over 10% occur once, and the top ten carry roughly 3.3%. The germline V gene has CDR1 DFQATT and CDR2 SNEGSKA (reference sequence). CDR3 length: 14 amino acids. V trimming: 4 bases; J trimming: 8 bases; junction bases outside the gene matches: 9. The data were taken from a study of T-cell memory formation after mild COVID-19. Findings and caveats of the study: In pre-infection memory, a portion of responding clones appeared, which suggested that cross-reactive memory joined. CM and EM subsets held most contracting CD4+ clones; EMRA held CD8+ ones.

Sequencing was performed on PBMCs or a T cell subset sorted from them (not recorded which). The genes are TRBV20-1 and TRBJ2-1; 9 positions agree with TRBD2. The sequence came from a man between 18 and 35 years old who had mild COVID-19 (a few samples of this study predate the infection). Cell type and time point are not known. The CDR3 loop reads CSATVAGGPYEQFF. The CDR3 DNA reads TGCAGTGCTACTGTGGCGGGGGGGCCTTATGAGCAGTTCTTC.